Sequencing of this T cell receptor (beta chain) was carried out in a study of regulatory T cells in long-lasting Graves disease. A word on this clonotype: As yet, its antigen is unknown.

General observations from the study: There was favoring of TRBV28, TRBJ1-2 and TRBJ2-5 in persistent disease.

Germline V gene lookup returns CDR1 SGHAT and CDR2 FQNNGV. The CDR3 consists of 14 residues. Time point meaning: newly diagnosed GD, antithyroid drugs for less than 3 months. The TCR library used RNA extracted from PBMCs. Diagnoses of Graves' disease were made by American Thyroid Association guidelines. Both iRepertoire HTBI primers and Arm-PCR of CDR3 regions were used to build the TCR beta libraries. MiXCR, run by TCRdb on the multiplex PCR reads, gives a single entry per CDR3 protein. The table lists approximately 310,000 distinct CDR3 sequences, 15% to 20% of them singletons, with about two fifths in the top ten.

The specimen was peripheral blood mononuclear cells (PBMCs), collected at new diagnosis, from a patient treated with antithyroid drugs. This chain uses TRBV11-2 with TRBJ2-7; 7 bases align to TRBD2. The receptor comes from a female donor with Graves disease. The chain's CDR3 is CASSFRREHHERYV. The CDR3 bases are TGTGCCAGCAGCTTCCGGCGGGAGCACCACGAGCGGTACGTC.